This T cell receptor (beta chain) was profiled in a study of cytomegalovirus exposure and HLA in healthy donors (dated by TCRdb to about 2017). About the study as a whole: In an earlier analysis of 587 of the donors, less than 350 Gb of sequence data and some 120 million unique TCR beta sequences from about 190 million T cells were reported. Among 398 genotyped donors of the cohort, an average of approximately 240,000 unique TCR beta nucleotide sequences were sequenced per donor, roughly 18% of them non-productive. Every repertoire in the discovery cohort had been generated on one and the same sequencing platform. In the later analysis, no new phenotypic data were used to find candidate immune exposures; instead, reliance was placed on TCR beta sequences and their occurrence across donors. A separate validation cohort of over 95 different subjects was used in addition to the roughly 640-subject first cohort. Of the 350 to 450 genotyped donors, roughly 76% were placed in the genetic ancestry cluster associated with self-reported Caucasian donors. Using immunosequencing, the study profiled T cell repertoires from 500 to 800 subjects and related those repertoires to cytomegalovirus serostatus. HLA typing covered class I and class II loci at four-digit resolution. A later genetic analysis took genome-wide SNP genotypes for about 55% of the roughly 670 donors and used that subset as a discovery cohort. Donor age, sex, ethnicity and CMV serostatus were compiled alongside the repertoire data. About five DR-DQ haplotypes were treated as single units for association and clustering because of strong linkage in the cohort. The number of typed donors differed by locus: about 629-640 for A, B, C, DRB1 and DQB1; approximately 540 for DQA1; some 610 for DPA1; and about 450 for DPB1. High-throughput TCR immunosequencing, statistical association of individual TCRs with disease status, and machine learning were combined to predict cytomegalovirus infection status. The aim of the study was to test whether cataloging public T cell receptors could identify signatures of past pathogen exposure. An early release that covered around 590 HLA-typed donors contained around 300 gigabases of sequencing data and 65 million to 100 million unique TCR sequences. To study patterns of TCR occurrence, a later analysis re-analyzed previously published TCR beta repertoires from 500 to 850 donors and added high-resolution HLA genotyping. In an earlier analysis of over 550 of the donors, high-throughput TCR beta sequencing was used to judge whether each TCR beta V gene segment behaved as functional or pseudogenic.

The cohort consisted of approximately 670 healthy bone marrow donors. All cohort members were sampled while nominally healthy, although unrecorded immune exposures were likely present. The donor tested CMV seropositive, placing the donor among the 290 or so seropositive members of the cohort. A peripheral blood sample was collected from each donor, and TCR beta sequencing was performed on peripheral blood mononuclear cells. The Qiagen DNeasy Blood Extraction Kit was used to extract genomic DNA from the blood cell samples. The receptor library was made with the immunoSEQ multiplex PCR assay. The multiplex PCR relied on a mix of 60 forward primers for TCR Vbeta segments and 13 reverse primers for TCR Jbeta segments. Amplification of the CDR3 region of rearranged TCR beta genes was performed with a multiplex PCR assay on genomic DNA. Amplified TCR beta libraries were sequenced as 87-base-pair reads on the Illumina HiSeq System. The study's own analysis went as follows. A later analysis counted about 80 million unique TCR beta chains across the 670 or so repertoires, and around 12 million of these chains were shared by at least two donors. Raw reads were error-corrected and collapsed into unique sequences by a nearest-neighbor algorithm in which closely related sequences were merged to remove PCR and sequencing errors. CDR3 sequences were aligned to IMGT reference sequences to assign V, D and J gene segments. For a sequence to be retained, a match of at least six nucleotides was required to both a V gene segment and a J gene segment. A rearrangement was called productive if the CDR3 had no stop codons and remained in frame with V and J, and every other rearrangement was called non-productive. CDR3 was defined according to IMGT convention as the region running from the second conserved V-encoded cysteine to the conserved J-encoded phenylalanine. The earlier analysis of about 610 of the donors excluded any sequence lacking an unambiguous match to a single V gene segment. An earlier analysis of 587 of the donors classified V segments as functional when productive rearrangements were above 56.7% and as segregating when the standard deviation between donors was above 5%. A statistical classification framework was developed to diagnose cytomegalovirus status using the catalog of TCR beta chain sequences. In a later analysis, V and J genes were assigned by comparing TCR nucleotide sequences against IMGT/GENE-DB human TR gene sequences. In a later analysis, CDR3 sequences and most-parsimonious VDJ recombination scenarios were assigned using the TCRdist pipeline. In a later analysis, each TCR beta chain was defined by its CDR3 amino acid sequence together with its V-gene family, and reads lacking a unique V-gene family were excluded. As a way to deal with suspected cross-contamination and a sequencing artifact, a later analysis dropped nearly 600 nucleotide sequences that were highly shared and had low generation probability. In a later analysis, a clonal expansion index for each public chain was calculated from normalized within-repertoire ranks of inferred template counts. In a later analysis, generation probabilities were computed with a VDJ recombination model fitted to out-of-frame rearrangements, and the resulting probabilities were checked against IGoR. Hypergeometric tests were used in a later analysis to score TCR-TCR, TCR-HLA and TCR-CMV co-occurrence, with a repertoire-size bias correction applied to the TCR pairs. A later analysis estimated false discovery rates by permuting HLA or CMV assignments 20 times. In a later analysis, co-occurring TCRs were grouped using DBSCAN, and TCRdist sequence similarity was added for clustering within HLA-allele-positive subsets. Repertoires with fewer than 30,000 or more than 120,000 public chains, plus five repertoires with anomalous nucleotide sharing, were excluded from co-occurrence clustering. TCRdb obtained this table from immuneACCESS and retained in-frame rearrangements with V and J assigned. These tables miss some clones; where compared with another copy, unresolved V genes account for less than half of the shortfall, and the remainder is unexplained. V and J calls and clone size are given by that table; D and trimming were obtained from the DNA. This sample comprises about 82,000 clones, roughly 80% of them detected only once. The ten largest clones add up to 6.2% of the sample.

The germline V gene (reference sequence) sets CDR1 to LNHDA and CDR2 to SQIVND. From the cysteine through the phenylalanine, the CDR3 covers 13 amino acids. CDR3 DNA only is kept here, 39 bases in frame from base 1. V gives up 7 bases and J gives up 6 bases, and the segment between their germline ends measures 12 bases. About this clone itself: Its binding antigen is unknown. The sample holds no much larger clone one base away, and base qualities are not on file.

Here is what the overall study found, with its caveats: A further reported finding was that TCR beta sequences accurately predicted the HLA-A and HLA-B alleles for most subjects in the first cohort. A group of highly shared sequence variants was considered likely to be a technical artifact of the sequencing pipeline. A later analysis found that most CMV-associated TCR beta chains appeared HLA-restricted, with HLA associations seemingly driven largely by CMV exposure. Because the 87-base-pair reads could not distinguish some IMGT-functional V segments, including TRBV6-2 and TRBV6-3, those segments were excluded. A total of fewer than 200 TCR beta chains were listed by the study as associated with cytomegalovirus. Most TCR sequences were seen in very few donors, while some public TCRs were found in many individuals. In a later analysis, HLA-associated TCR beta chains were found to be more clonally expanded and to have lower generation probabilities than equally common non-associated chains. In a later analysis, the rate of TCR association differed among HLA loci, with DRB1 alleles having the most associated TCRs and HLA-C alleles having the fewest. Because HLA typing was unavailable for some donors at each locus, only the typed subset was used in association tests. According to a later genetic analysis, donors in an Asian-associated ancestry cluster had fewer N-insertions in productive TCRs than the approximately 700-donor mean. The cohort was sequenced for TCR beta chains only, and without alpha or paired-chain data the features that could be detected were limited. Some 15 rarely observed V segments, including chromosome 9 orphons, were excluded from the earlier analysis of several hundred of the donors because counts were too low. In vitro tests confirmed that a few of the cytomegalovirus-associated TCR beta chains recognize cytomegalovirus antigens. In an earlier analysis of about 600 of the donors, most TCR beta V segments appeared in productive rearrangements about 87% or about 30% of the time, broadly matching IMGT annotations. In a later analysis, some 18,000 TCR beta sequences were associated with specific HLA alleles at a false discovery rate of 0.05. CMV serostatus was the only immune exposure information available for the cohort. In a later genetic analysis, a missense DCLRE1C variant was associated with V-gene and J-gene trimming of TCR beta chains, and the association was replicated in an independent cohort. The classifier was reported to diagnose cytomegalovirus status with high specificity and sensitivity in both the original cohort and the validation cohort. In a later analysis, several top co-occurrence clusters were reported to appear linked to parvovirus B19, influenza, CMV and Epstein-Barr virus. Strong co-occurrence of HLA alleles, especially DR and DQ, made assigning TCR associations to individual alleles difficult. Linkage disequilibrium might explain the correlated functional status among segregating V segments, but an unknown experimental factor could not be ruled out. Presence/absence analyses assumed roughly uniform sequencing depth across donors, an assumption that may not hold. The authors suggested that the approach could potentially be generalized to other disease states and immunological phenotypes.

The material sequenced was PBMCs. The chain is made from TRBV19 and TRBJ2-2; a tentative D match to TRBD2 spans 7 bases. This clonotype was obtained from a woman aged 45-59 years in good health and CMV-seropositive. The CDR3 loop reads CASTIGGAGELFF. The nucleotide sequence reads as follows: TGTGCCAGTACCATAGGGGGGGCCGGGGAGCTGTTTTTT.